The rows below give T cell receptor beta chains drawn from one sample of a study of shared clonotypes between healthy human individuals. The repertoire was sequenced with immunoSEQ multiplex PCR; TCRdb's copy has only in-frame clones and lacks some. Of about 520,000 clones listed, more than 95% are singletons. Sequenced material: naive CD4+ T cells sorted from blood. All receptors come from a woman between 25 and 40 years old in good health. CDR3s include the opening cysteine and the closing phenylalanine or tryptophan. D genes are given only for firm matches. Part of the rows lack a size; the others show once, few, many or a class for expanded clones.

v_gene	abundance	d_gene	j_gene	len	CDR3nt	CDR3aa
TRBV7-9	-	-	TRBJ2-1	13	TGTGCCAGCAGCCCACAGGGCTACAATGAGCAGTTCTTC	CASSPQGYNEQFF
TRBV5-1	-	TRBD2	TRBJ2-7	16	TGCGCCAGCAGCCAGGCGGGACTAGCGGGAGGATACGAGCAGTACTTC	CASSQAGLAGGYEQYF
TRBV5-1	-	TRBD1	TRBJ1-1	14	TGCGCCAGCAGCTTCACAGGGGTTAGAACTGAAGCTTTCTTT	CASSFTGVRTEAFF
TRBV28	-	-	TRBJ1-2	12	TGTGCCAGCAGTTTGACAGGCTATGGCTACACCTTC	CASSLTGYGYTF
TRBV5-4	-	TRBD1	TRBJ2-7	15	TGTGCCAGCAGCTTGGCCGTGGGACAGATCCACGAGCAGTACTTC	CASSLAVGQIHEQYF
TRBV18	-	-	TRBJ2-2	16	TGTGCCAGCTCATCCTACGGGGGGCGAGGCACCGGGGAGCTGTTTTTT	CASSSYGGRGTGELFF
TRBV9	-	-	TRBJ2-2	20	TGTGCCAGCAGCGTAGCAAAGGGGCGACCCGGGACGGAGAACACCGGGGAGCTGTTTTTT	CASSVAKGRPGTENTGELFF
TRBV6-5	once	-	TRBJ2-5	12	TGTGCCAGCAGTTTCGGTGCGGGTGCCCAGTACTTC	CASSFGAGAQYF
TRBV29-1	-	-	TRBJ2-1	10	TGCAGCGTTTCTTCTAATGAGCAGTTCTTC	CSVSSNEQFF
TRBV10-3	-	TRBD1	TRBJ2-7	13	TGTGCCATCAGGGGGGACAGGGGGCACGAGCAGTACTTC	CAIRGDRGHEQYF
TRBV13	-	-	TRBJ2-1	12	TGTGCCAGCAGCACACATTACAATGAGCAGTTCTTC	CASSTHYNEQFF
TRBV2	-	-	TRBJ2-2	14	TGTGCCAGCAGTGACGCACTTTACACCGGGGAGCTGTTTTTT	CASSDALYTGELFF
TRBV18	-	TRBD1	TRBJ2-7	15	TGTGCCAGCTCACCGGGACAGGGTAAAACGTACGAGCAGTACTTC	CASSPGQGKTYEQYF
TRBV2	-	TRBD1	TRBJ2-5	14	TGTGCCAGCAGTCAGGACAGGGGAGGAGAGACCCAGTACTTC	CASSQDRGGETQYF
TRBV18	-	TRBD2	TRBJ2-3	16	TGTGCCAGCTCACCACCGGTCCTAGCGGTGACAGATACGCAGTATTTT	CASSPPVLAVTDTQYF
TRBV7-9	few	-	TRBJ1-2	14	TGTGCCAGCAGCTCCGAGGGCCCGGGGGATGGCTACACCTTC	CASSSEGPGDGYTF
TRBV5-1	-	TRBD1	TRBJ2-7	14	TGCGCCAGCAGCTGGACCAGGGGGCCCTACGAGCAGTACTTC	CASSWTRGPYEQYF
TRBV4-1	-	-	TRBJ2-7	16	TGCGCCAGCAGCCAGGATATCGTGGTACGAGCCTACGAGCAGTACTTC	CASSQDIVVRAYEQYF
TRBV7-2	few	TRBD1	TRBJ1-5	16	TGTGCCAGCAGCTCCTGGACAGGGAGCGTCAATCAGCCCCAGCATTTT	CASSSWTGSVNQPQHF
TRBV6-5	-	TRBD1	TRBJ1-1	12	TGTGCCAGCAGCCACAGGGGTGCAGAAGCTTTCTTT	CASSHRGAEAFF
TRBV19	-	TRBD1	TRBJ2-3	16	TGTGCCAGTAGTATCGACCGGGACAGAACCACAGATACGCAGTATTTT	CASSIDRDRTTDTQYF
TRBV7-2	-	TRBD1	TRBJ1-4	17	TGTGCCAGCAGCCCTAACTATGCCGGGACAGGGAATGAAAAACTGTTTTTT	CASSPNYAGTGNEKLFF
TRBV18	-	TRBD2	TRBJ2-1	17	TGTGCCAGCTCACCAATATTCAGCGGGATCTCCTACAATGAGCAGTTCTTC	CASSPIFSGISYNEQFF
TRBV16	few	-	TRBJ2-7	13	TGTGCCAGCAGCCAATCAGGGGCCTACGAGCAGTACTTC	CASSQSGAYEQYF
TRBV7-8	-	-	TRBJ1-3	16	TGTGCCAGCAGTCAAGGGAGAGGGATTACTGGAAACACCATATATTTT	CASSQGRGITGNTIYF
TRBV7-9	-	-	TRBJ1-2	14	TGTGCCAGCAGCTTAGCAGGGGGTTTGTACGGCTACACCTTC	CASSLAGGLYGYTF
TRBV5-1	once	TRBD2	TRBJ2-3	16	TGCGCCAGCAGACCGGGACTAGCGGGAGTATCAGATACGCAGTATTTT	CASRPGLAGVSDTQYF
TRBV4-2	-	TRBD1	TRBJ1-5	16	TGTGCCAGCAGCCAAGAGGGACAGGGGGAGTATCAGCCCCAGCATTTT	CASSQEGQGEYQPQHF
TRBV7-3	-	-	TRBJ2-5	20	TGTGCCAGCAGCTTAACCCCCTCTCCTTCGAGTTTAGCATCGGGGGAGACCCAGTACTTC	CASSLTPSPSSLASGETQYF
TRBV28	-	-	TRBJ1-2	11	TGTGCCAGCACAGGGAACTATGGCTACACCTTC	CASTGNYGYTF
TRBV28	-	TRBD2	TRBJ2-7	15	TGTGCCAGCAGTTTAATCGGCCTAGCGGGATACGAGCAGTACTTC	CASSLIGLAGYEQYF
TRBV6-5	-	TRBD1	TRBJ1-1	14	TGTGCCAGCAGTAGGACCGGACAGGGCCCTGAAGCTTTCTTT	CASSRTGQGPEAFF
TRBV19	-	-	TRBJ2-2	14	TGTGCCAGTAGTCAACAGGTCGGTACCGGGGAGCTGTTTTTT	CASSQQVGTGELFF
TRBV28	-	TRBD2	TRBJ2-7	15	TGTGCCAGCAGCACTACTAGCGGGAGTTCCTACGAGCAGTACTTC	CASSTTSGSSYEQYF
TRBV11-2	-	-	TRBJ1-5	16	TGTGCCAGCAGCTTAGATTCTATGGTGGGCAATCAGCCCCAGCATTTT	CASSLDSMVGNQPQHF
TRBV10-2	once	TRBD2	TRBJ2-1	16	TGCGCCAGCAGTGCTACCGGGACTAGCTTTGGCAATGAGCAGTTCTTC	CASSATGTSFGNEQFF
TRBV18	-	-	TRBJ1-5	15	TGTGCCAGCTCACGGGGAACAGGTCTCAATCAGCCCCAGCATTTT	CASSRGTGLNQPQHF
TRBV5-1	few	-	TRBJ1-1	14	TGCGCCAGCAGCTTGGAGTTCGGTATCACTGAAGCTTTCTTT	CASSLEFGITEAFF
TRBV7-2	-	TRBD2	TRBJ2-3	15	TGTGCCAGCAAGCCAGCGGGGGCCTCGGGAGATACGCAGTATTTT	CASKPAGASGDTQYF
TRBV2	-	-	TRBJ2-1	14	TGTGCCAGCTCGAGGGATCCACCAGGCAATGAGCAGTTCTTC	CASSRDPPGNEQFF
TRBV9	-	-	TRBJ2-1	18	TGTGCCAGCAGCGAGAGTCGGCAACCAACGGGCTCCTACAATGAGCAGTTCTTC	CASSESRQPTGSYNEQFF
TRBV5-1	-	-	TRBJ1-1	14	TGCGCCAGCAGCCCTGACAAGATGAACACTGAAGCTTTCTTT	CASSPDKMNTEAFF
TRBV6-5	-	TRBD2	TRBJ2-5	14	TGTGCCAGCAAGTTAACTAGCGGACAAGAGACCCAGTACTTC	CASKLTSGQETQYF
TRBV6-4	-	-	TRBJ2-7	16	TGTGCCAGCAGTGACACCGCCGGGACGAGTAGTTGTGAGCAGTACTTC	CASSDTAGTSSCEQYF
TRBV28	-	-	TRBJ2-7	16	TGTGCCAGCAGTTCGGCTAGGGTTGGGGGTTCCTACGAGCAGTACTTC	CASSSARVGGSYEQYF
TRBV29-1	-	-	TRBJ2-3	13	TGCAGCGTTGAATTCCAGCGCACAGATACGCAGTATTTT	CSVEFQRTDTQYF
TRBV11-3	once	-	TRBJ2-1	12	TGTGCCAGCAGCTTAGGTCACAATGAGCAGTTCTTC	CASSLGHNEQFF
TRBV11-2	-	TRBD2	TRBJ2-3	16	TGTGCCAGTAGGCGGGGCGTAGCGGGCGACACAGATACGCAGTATTTT	CASRRGVAGDTDTQYF